Reported below is one T cell receptor (beta chain). This record comes from a study of CD8 T cells in Susac syndrome. An input of roughly 0.5 to 1 ug of RNA was subjected to reverse transcription using random hexamers. TCRdb re-called the immunoSEQ multiplex PCR reads with MiXCR, one entry per CDR3 protein. The sample consists of roughly 220,000 distinct CDR3 sequences, 85% to 95% of them appearing once. This CDR3 has 12 residues. V lost 9 bases to trimming and J lost 5 bases; unmatched junction nucleotides: 6. Germline V gene data show CDR1 as MNHNS and CDR2 as SASEGT. The sequencing sample was made of CD4+ T cells from PBMCs. The sequence came from a human donor with Susac syndrome. The chain recombines TRBV6-1 with TRBJ1-2; 7 positions agree with TRBD1. The CDR3 region has the DNA TGTGCCAGTCTGACAGGGACGTATGGCTACACCTTC. This gives the protein CASLTGTYGYTF.